These T cell receptor beta chains were read from a single sample in a study of T cells in Graves' hyperthyroidism and ophthalmopathy. TCRdb reprocessed the multiplex PCR reads via MiXCR and lists one record per CDR3 protein. The data show about 600,000 distinct CDR3 sequences, approximately 15% seen once. Sample: blood. Every receptor here comes from a woman aged 40 to 55 with Graves' ophthalmopathy. Both conserved end residues are part of each CDR3. D genes are given only for firm matches. Not all rows give a size; the values are once, few, many and, for expanded clones, a class.

TRBV10-3	NA	TRBD1	TRBJ1-3	TGTGCCAGCAGTAGATCTACAGGGGTGATAGGAAACACCATATATTTT	CASSRSTGVIGNTIYF
TRBV4-1	few	NA	TRBJ2-4	TGCGCCAGCAGCCAACCCCGGGCAGCGACAGCCAAAAACATTCAGTACTTC	CASSQPRAATAKNIQYF
TRBV11-2	many	TRBD1	TRBJ1-2	TGTGCCAGCAGCTCCCTGACAGGGGTCGGCTATGGCTACACCTTC	CASSSLTGVGYGYTF
TRBV4-2	few	TRBD2	TRBJ2-1	TGTGCCAGCAGCCAGGGACTAGCGGGGGCCTACAATGAGCAGTTCTTC	CASSQGLAGAYNEQFF
TRBV11-2	many	NA	TRBJ2-5	TGTGCCAGCAGCTTAGAAGGGGTGACCCAGTACTTC	CASSLEGVTQYF
TRBV2	many	NA	TRBJ1-6	TGTGCCAGCAGTGAATTGGGAATATATCAGGATTCACCCCTCCACTTT	CASSELGIYQDSPLHF
TRBV18	few	TRBD1	TRBJ1-1	TGTGCCAGCTCACCGACGACAGGGATCACTGAAGCTTTCTTT	CASSPTTGITEAFF
TRBV6-2/TRBV6-3	many	NA	TRBJ1-5	TGTGCCAGCAGTTACGATCGGTGGGGGAGGGAGAATCAGCCCCAGCATTTT	CASSYDRWGRENQPQHF
TRBV6-5	many	TRBD1	TRBJ2-7	TGTGCCAGCAGTTACTCGAGCCCCCCGGTCCAGGGGGTAAGATACGAGCAGTACTTC	CASSYSSPPVQGVRYEQYF
TRBV20-1	few	TRBD1	TRBJ1-5	TGCAGTGCCGGAGACAGGGGTGGCAATCAGCCCCAGCATTTT	CSAGDRGGNQPQHF
TRBV2	many	TRBD1	TRBJ2-7	TGTGCCAGCAGTCGACAGGGGCGGGTAGACGAGCAGTACTTC	CASSRQGRVDEQYF
TRBV6-1	many	NA	TRBJ2-3	TGTGCCAGCAGTGAAAGGTTTGGGGTCAAAGTCATCACAGATACGCAGTATTTT	CASSERFGVKVITDTQYF
TRBV20-1	NA	TRBD1	TRBJ2-2	TGCAGTGCTAGACAGGGGGCGGTGAACACCGGGGAGCTGTTTTTT	CSARQGAVNTGELFF
TRBV6-2/TRBV6-3	NA	NA	TRBJ1-1	TGTGCCAGCAGTTACTGGGAGAGCACTGAAGCTTTCTTT	CASSYWESTEAFF
TRBV28	few	NA	TRBJ2-5	TGTGCCAGCAGTTCCTGGGACGACCAAGAGACCCAGTACTTC	CASSSWDDQETQYF
TRBV6-1	few	NA	TRBJ2-5	TGTGCCAGCAGTGATCCGTTAGTGACAGCCAAAGAGACCCAGTACTTC	CASSDPLVTAKETQYF